This TCR beta chain was documented in a study of T cells in Graves' hyperthyroidism and ophthalmopathy. The CDR3 runs 16 residues. Trimming took off 6 bases at V and 3 bases at J, with 21 bases between the two ends. Germline values: CDR1 SGHTA, CDR2 FQGNSA. RNA transcripts yielded amplified TCR beta CDR3 regions. TCR CDR3 regions were first amplified by RT-PCR with HTBI primers. TCRdb ran MiXCR on the multiplex PCR reads and lists one entry per CDR3 protein. The sample has 500,000 to 600,000 distinct CDR3 sequences, just under 20% seen once. Sequencing used blood. The chain is built from TRBV7-2 and TRBJ2-7; D assignment may be TRBD1 or TRBD2 (5 bases each). The clonotype comes from a man aged 40-49 years with Graves' ophthalmopathy. CDR3 coding DNA: TGTGCCAGCAGTTTGAGGGGCTCCAGGGCCAACTACGAGCAGTACTTC. This translates into CASSLRGSRANYEQYF. The full variable domain, in which reference TRBV7-2 and TRBJ2-7 provide the parts outside the CDR3, is GAGVSQSPSNKVTEKGKDVELRCDPISGHTALYWYRQSLGQGLEFLIYFQGNSAPDKSGLPSDRFSAERTGGSVSTLTIQRTQQEDSAVYLCASSLRGSRANYEQYFGPGTRLTVT.